This TCR beta chain was captured by sequencing in a study of cytomegalovirus exposure and HLA in healthy donors. The germline V gene encodes CDR1 MNHEY and CDR2 SMNVEV (reference sequence). The CDR3 covers 16 residues. The V segment lost 6 bases and the J segment 6 bases; nucleotides outside the gene matches: 16. Findings of the study overall: Most subjects' HLA-A and HLA-B alleles were reportedly predicted from TCR beta sequences.

Vbeta (60) and Jbeta (13) primers were used in the PCR. The repertoire was sequenced with immunoSEQ multiplex PCR; TCRdb's copy has only in-frame clones and lacks some. The sample carries 85,000 to 120,000 clones, around 75% recorded once. On this clone itself: Its antigen remains unidentified.

The TCR was taken from a male donor in good health and CMV-seropositive. The sequenced sample was PBMCs. The chain has TRBV27 and TRBJ2-7; 8 nucleotides agree with TRBD1. The DNA of the CDR3 is TGTGCCAGCAGCGGCATGACAGGGGTTTGGAGACCCGAGCAGTACTTC. This encodes CASSGMTGVWRPEQYF.